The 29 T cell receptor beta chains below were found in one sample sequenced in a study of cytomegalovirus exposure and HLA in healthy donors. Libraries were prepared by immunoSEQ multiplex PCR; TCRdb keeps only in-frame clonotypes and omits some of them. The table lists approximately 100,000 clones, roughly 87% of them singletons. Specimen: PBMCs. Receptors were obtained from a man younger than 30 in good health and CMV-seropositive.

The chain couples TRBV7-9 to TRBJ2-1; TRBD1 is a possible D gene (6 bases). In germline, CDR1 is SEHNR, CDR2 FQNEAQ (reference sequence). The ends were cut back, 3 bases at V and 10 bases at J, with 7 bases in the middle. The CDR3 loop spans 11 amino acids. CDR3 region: CASSFGQEQFF. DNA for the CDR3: TGTGCCAGCAGCTTTGGACAGGAGCAGTTCTTC.

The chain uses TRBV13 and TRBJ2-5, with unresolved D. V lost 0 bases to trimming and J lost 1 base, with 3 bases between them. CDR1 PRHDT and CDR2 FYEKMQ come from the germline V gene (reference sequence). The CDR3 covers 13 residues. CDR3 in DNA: TGTGCCAGCAGCTTAGGGGCCCAAGAGACCCAGTACTTC. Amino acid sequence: CASSLGAQETQYF.

CDR3 protein: CASSISGQTFYGYTF. CDR3 DNA sequence: TGTGCCAGTAGTATATCGGGACAGACCTTCTATGGCTACACCTTC. J is TRBJ1-2 and V is TRBV19, with 7 bases identical to TRBD1. Germline CDR1 reads LNHDA; CDR2 reads SQIVND (reference sequence). This CDR3 contains 15 residues. The J segment lost 4 bases and the V segment lost 2 bases, leaving 7 bases of the junction unmatched.

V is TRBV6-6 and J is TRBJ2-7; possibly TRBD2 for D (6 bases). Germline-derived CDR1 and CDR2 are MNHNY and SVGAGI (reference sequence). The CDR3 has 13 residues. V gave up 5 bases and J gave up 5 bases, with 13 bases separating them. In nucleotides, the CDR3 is TGTGCCAGCAGTCCGAACCGGAGGGACGAGCAGTACTTC. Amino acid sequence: CASSPNRRDEQYF.

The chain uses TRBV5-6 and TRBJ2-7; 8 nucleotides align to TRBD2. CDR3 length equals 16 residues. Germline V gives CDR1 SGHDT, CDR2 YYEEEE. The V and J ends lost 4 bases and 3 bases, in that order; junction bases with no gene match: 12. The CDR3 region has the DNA TGTGCCAGCAGCCTAACCCTTAGCGGGATTTTCTACGAGCAGTACTTC. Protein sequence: CASSLTLSGIFYEQYF.

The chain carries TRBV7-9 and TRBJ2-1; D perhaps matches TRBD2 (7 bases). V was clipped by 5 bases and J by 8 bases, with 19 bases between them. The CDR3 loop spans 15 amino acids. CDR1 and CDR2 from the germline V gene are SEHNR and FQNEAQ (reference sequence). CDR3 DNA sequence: TGTGCCAGCAGCCAACCCCGGGGGGCCCTCCATGAGCAGTTCTTC. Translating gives CASSQPRGALHEQFF.

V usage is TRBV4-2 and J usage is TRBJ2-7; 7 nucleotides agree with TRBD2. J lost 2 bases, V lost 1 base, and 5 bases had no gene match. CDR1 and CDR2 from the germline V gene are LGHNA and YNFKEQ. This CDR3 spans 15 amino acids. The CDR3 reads CASSQAAGETYEQYF. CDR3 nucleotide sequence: TGTGCCAGCAGCCAAGCGGCGGGGGAAACCTACGAGCAGTACTTC.

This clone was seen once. CDR3 sequence (DNA): TGTGCCAGCAGTGACCCGGACAGGGGACGCTACGAGCAGTACTTC. It encodes CASSDPDRGRYEQYF. The V call is TRBV2, the J call TRBJ2-7; 9 bases agree with TRBD1. The CDR3 is 15 amino acids. With 3 bases clipped from V and 3 bases from J, the junction kept 6 bases outside the gene matches. The germline V gene has CDR1 SNHLY and CDR2 FYNNEI.

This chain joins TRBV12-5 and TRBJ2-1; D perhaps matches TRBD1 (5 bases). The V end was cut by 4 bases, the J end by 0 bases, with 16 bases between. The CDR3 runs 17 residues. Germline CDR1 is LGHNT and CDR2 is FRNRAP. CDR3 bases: TGTGCTAGTGGTTCCTACCAGGGCGGAAGCTCCTACAATGAGCAGTTCTTC. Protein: CASGSYQGGSSYNEQFF.

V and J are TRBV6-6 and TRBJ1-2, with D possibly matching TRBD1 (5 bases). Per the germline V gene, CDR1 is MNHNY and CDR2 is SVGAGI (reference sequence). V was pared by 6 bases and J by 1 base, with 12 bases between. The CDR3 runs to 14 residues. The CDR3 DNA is TGTGCCAGCAGCCTTGACGACAGTAACTATGGCTACACCTTC. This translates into CASSLDDSNYGYTF.

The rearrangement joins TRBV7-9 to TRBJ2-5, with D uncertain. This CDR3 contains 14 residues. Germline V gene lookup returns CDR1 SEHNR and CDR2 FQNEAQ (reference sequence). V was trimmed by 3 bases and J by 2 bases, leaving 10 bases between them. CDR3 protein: CASSFPTYQETQYF. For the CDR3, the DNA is TGTGCCAGCAGCTTCCCGACATATCAAGAGACCCAGTACTTC.

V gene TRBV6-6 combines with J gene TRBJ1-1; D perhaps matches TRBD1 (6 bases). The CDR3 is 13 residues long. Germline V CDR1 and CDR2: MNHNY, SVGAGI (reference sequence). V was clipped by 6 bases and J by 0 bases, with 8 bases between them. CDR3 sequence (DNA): TGTGCCAGCAGGGACAGAGTGAACACTGAAGCTTTCTTT. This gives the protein CASRDRVNTEAFF.

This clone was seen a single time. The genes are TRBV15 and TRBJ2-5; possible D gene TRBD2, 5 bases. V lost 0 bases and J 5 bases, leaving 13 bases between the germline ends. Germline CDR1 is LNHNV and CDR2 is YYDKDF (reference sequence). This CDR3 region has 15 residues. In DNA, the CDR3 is TGTGCCACCAGCAGAGATCGGCTAGCCCGGGAGACCCAGTACTTC. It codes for CATSRDRLARETQYF. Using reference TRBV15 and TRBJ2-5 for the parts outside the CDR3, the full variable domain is DAMVIQNPRYQVTQFGKPVTLSCSQTLNHNVMYWYQQKSSQAPKLLFHYYDKDFNNEADTPDNFQSRRPNTSFCFLDIRSPGLGDTAMYLCATSRDRLARETQYFGPGTRLLVL.

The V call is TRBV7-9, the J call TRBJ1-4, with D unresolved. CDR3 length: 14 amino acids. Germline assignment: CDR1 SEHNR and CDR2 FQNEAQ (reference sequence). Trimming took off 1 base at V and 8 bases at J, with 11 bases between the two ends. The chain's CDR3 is CASSLVSGSEKLFF. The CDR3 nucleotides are TGTGCCAGCAGCTTAGTTTCCGGGTCCGAAAAACTGTTTTTT.

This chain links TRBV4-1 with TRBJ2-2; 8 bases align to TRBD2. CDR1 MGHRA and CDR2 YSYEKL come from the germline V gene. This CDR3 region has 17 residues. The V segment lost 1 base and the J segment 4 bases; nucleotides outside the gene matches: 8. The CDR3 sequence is CASSQVLSGGLTGELFF. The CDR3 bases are TGCGCCAGCAGCCAAGTTTTGAGCGGGGGTCTCACCGGGGAGCTGTTTTTT.

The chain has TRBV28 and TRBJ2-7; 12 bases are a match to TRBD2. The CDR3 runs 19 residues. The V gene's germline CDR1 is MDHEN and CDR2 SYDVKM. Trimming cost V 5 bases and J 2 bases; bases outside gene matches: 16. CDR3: CASSHQTGFGLAGTYEQYF. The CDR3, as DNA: TGTGCCAGCAGTCATCAGACAGGGTTTGGACTAGCGGGAACCTACGAGCAGTACTTC.

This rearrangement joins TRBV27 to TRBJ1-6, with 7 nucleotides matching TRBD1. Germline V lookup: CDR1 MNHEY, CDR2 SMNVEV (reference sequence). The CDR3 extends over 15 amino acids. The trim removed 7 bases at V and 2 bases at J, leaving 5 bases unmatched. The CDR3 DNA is TGTGCCAGCAAACCGGGACAGCCCTATAATTCACCCCTCCACTTT. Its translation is CASKPGQPYNSPLHF.

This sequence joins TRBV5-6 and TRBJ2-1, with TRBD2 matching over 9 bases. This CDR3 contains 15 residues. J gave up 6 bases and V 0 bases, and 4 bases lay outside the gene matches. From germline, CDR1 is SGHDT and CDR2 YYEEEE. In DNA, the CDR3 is TGTGCCAGCAGCTTGGGGGGACTAGCTAGCAATGAGCAGTTCTTC. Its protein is CASSLGGLASNEQFF.

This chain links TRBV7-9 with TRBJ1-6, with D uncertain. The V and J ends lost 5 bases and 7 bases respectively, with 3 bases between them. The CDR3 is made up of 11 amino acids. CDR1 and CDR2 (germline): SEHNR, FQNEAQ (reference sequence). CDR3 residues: CASSLNSPLHF. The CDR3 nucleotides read TGTGCCAGCAGCCTGAATTCACCCCTCCACTTT.

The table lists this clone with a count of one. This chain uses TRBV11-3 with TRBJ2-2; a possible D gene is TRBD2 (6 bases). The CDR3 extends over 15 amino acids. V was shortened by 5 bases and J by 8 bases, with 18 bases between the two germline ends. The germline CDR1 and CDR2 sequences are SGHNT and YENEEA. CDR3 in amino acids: CASSLGGRPLGELFF. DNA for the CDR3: TGTGCCAGCAGCCTAGGAGGGCGTCCCTTGGGGGAGCTGTTTTTT. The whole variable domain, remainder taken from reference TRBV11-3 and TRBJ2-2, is EAGVVQSPRYKIIEKKQPVAFWCNPISGHNTLYWYLQNLGQGPELLIRYENEEAVDDSQLPKDRFSAERLKGVDSTLKIQPAELGDSAVYLCASSLGGRPLGELFFGEGSRLTVL.

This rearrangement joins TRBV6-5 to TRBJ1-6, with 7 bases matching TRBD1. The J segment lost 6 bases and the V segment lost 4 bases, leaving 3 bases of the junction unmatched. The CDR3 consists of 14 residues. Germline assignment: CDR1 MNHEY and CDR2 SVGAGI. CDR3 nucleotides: TGTGCCAGCAGTTCGGACAGGACTAATTCACCCCTCCACTTT. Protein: CASSSDRTNSPLHF.

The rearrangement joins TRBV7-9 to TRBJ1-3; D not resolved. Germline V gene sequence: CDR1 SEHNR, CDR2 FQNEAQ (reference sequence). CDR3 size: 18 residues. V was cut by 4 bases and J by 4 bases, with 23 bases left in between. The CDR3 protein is CASSSRDYTAKLGNTIYF. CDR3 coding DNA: TGTGCCAGCAGCTCCCGAGACTACACCGCCAAGTTAGGAAACACCATATATTTT.

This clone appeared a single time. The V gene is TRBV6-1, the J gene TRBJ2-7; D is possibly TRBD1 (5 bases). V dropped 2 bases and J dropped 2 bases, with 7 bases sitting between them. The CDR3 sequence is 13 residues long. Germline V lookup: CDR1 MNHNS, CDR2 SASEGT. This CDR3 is CASSETGPYEQYF. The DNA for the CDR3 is TGTGCCAGCAGTGAAACAGGCCCCTACGAGCAGTACTTC.

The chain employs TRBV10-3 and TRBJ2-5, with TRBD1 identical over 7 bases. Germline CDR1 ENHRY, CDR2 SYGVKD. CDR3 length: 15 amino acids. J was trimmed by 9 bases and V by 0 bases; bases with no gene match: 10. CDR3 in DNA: TGTGCCATCAGTGAGTCGACGACAGGGTGGGAGTCCCAGTACTTC. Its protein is CAISESTTGWESQYF.

Here the CDR3 DNA reads TGTGCCAGAAGCTTGTTTCACATCAGGGGAACTGAAGCTTTCTTT. It is translated as CARSLFHIRGTEAFF. V gene TRBV5-3 combines with J gene TRBJ1-1, with a possible D match to TRBD1 (6 bases). Being an ORF, TRBV5-3 has a function that is uncertain. The germline V and J ends were trimmed by 1 base and 5 bases, with 15 bases remaining between them. The CDR3 covers 15 residues.

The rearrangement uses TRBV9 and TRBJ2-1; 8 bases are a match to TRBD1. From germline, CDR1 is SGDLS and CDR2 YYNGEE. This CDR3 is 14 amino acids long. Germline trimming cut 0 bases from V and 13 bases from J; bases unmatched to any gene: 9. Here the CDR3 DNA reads TGTGCCAGCAGCGTAGGAACGGGACAGGTGGGCCAGTTCTTC. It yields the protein CASSVGTGQVGQFF. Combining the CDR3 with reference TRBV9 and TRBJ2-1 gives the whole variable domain DSGVTQTPKHLITATGQRVTLRCSPRSGDLSVYWYQQSLDQGLQFLIQYYNGEERAKGNILERFSAQQFPDLHSELNLSSLELGDSALYFCASSVGTGQVGQFFGPGTRLTVL.

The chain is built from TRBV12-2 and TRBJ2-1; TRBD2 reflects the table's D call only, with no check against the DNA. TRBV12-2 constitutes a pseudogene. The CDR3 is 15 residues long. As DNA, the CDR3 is TGTGCAAGTCGCCCCCCGACTATAACCTACAATGAGCAGTTCTTC. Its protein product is CASRPPTITYNEQFF.

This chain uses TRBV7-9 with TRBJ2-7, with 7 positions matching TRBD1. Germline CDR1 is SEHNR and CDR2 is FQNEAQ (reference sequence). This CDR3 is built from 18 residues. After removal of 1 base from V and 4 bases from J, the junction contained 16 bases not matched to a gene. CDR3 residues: CASSLGRTGVGFVYEQYF. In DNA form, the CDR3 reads TGTGCCAGCAGCTTAGGTCGTACAGGGGTGGGATTTGTGTACGAGCAGTACTTC.

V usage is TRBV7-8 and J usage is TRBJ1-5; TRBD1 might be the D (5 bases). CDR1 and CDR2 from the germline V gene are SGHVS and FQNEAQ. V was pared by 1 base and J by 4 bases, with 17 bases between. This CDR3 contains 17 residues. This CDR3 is CASSLGPRQFGNQPQHF. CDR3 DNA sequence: TGTGCCAGCAGCTTAGGCCCCCGACAGTTCGGAAATCAGCCCCAGCATTTT.